This TCR beta chain was identified in a study of blood T cell repertoires in COVID-19. The CDR3 has 15 residues. Trimming removed 0 bases at V and 0 bases at J, with 6 bases between. CDR1 and CDR2 (germline): LGHNA, YNFKEQ. Data came from immunoSEQ multiplex PCR; TCRdb stores just in-frame clones and leaves some out. This sample has 300,000 to 400,000 clones, with 88% found just once. This clonotype originated in a woman under 30 who had recovered from COVID-19. The chain joins TRBV4-2 to TRBJ2-1; D unclear. Sequencing used PBMCs or T cells enriched from blood (not recorded which). CDR3 coding DNA: TGTGCCAGCAGCCAAGACCGTAACTCCTACAATGAGCAGTTCTTC. Translation: CASSQDRNSYNEQFF.